Listed here is a single T cell receptor beta chain. This sample was included in a study of cytotoxic CD8 clonotypes in ibrutinib-treated CLL. V was clipped by 1 base and J by 2 bases, with 9 bases between them. Germline V gives CDR1 LNHDA, CDR2 SQIVND (reference sequence). CDR3 length: 15 residues. TCRdb's table, derived via immunoSEQ multiplex PCR, lists solely in-frame clones and lacks some. The sample has 150,000 or so clones, 80% seen once. The input for sequencing was PBMCs, taken after 36 months of ibrutinib treatment. This sequence was found in a human donor with chronic lymphocytic leukemia. The V call is TRBV19, the J call TRBJ1-5, with no clear D. CDR3 sequence reads: CASSIVNSGNQPQHF. DNA of the CDR3: TGTGCCAGTAGTATAGTGAACTCCGGCAATCAGCCCCAGCATTTT.